Listed below are T cell receptor beta chains from one sample, sequenced in a study of shared clonotypes between healthy human individuals. TCRdb's table, derived via immunoSEQ multiplex PCR, lists solely in-frame clones and lacks some. The sample has over 1.5 million clones, nearly 99% seen once. Material for sequencing was naive CD4+ T cells sorted from blood. These receptors were obtained from a man younger than 40 in good health. Both conserved end residues are part of each CDR3. The order of the fields is D gene, V gene, clone size, CDR3 length, J gene, CDR3 DNA, CDR3 protein. The D gene is left open where the match is weak. Where a row states a size, it is once, few, many or the class of an expanded clone; other rows omit it.

d_call: NA
v_call: TRBV10-1
clone_size: NA
cdr3_length: 13
j_call: TRBJ2-7
cdr3_nt: TGCGCCAGCGGAGGGCTAACCCAATACGAGCAGTACTTC
cdr3_aa: CASGGLTQYEQYF

d_call: NA
v_call: TRBV7-2
clone_size: NA
cdr3_length: 13
j_call: TRBJ1-3
cdr3_nt: TGTGCCAGCAGCTTAGGGCAGGGAAACACCATATATTTT
cdr3_aa: CASSLGQGNTIYF

d_call: NA
v_call: TRBV27
clone_size: NA
cdr3_length: 14
j_call: TRBJ2-7
cdr3_nt: TGTGCCAGTACCCTGGGGGTACCTCCCTACGAGCAGTACTTC
cdr3_aa: CASTLGVPPYEQYF

d_call: NA
v_call: TRBV19
clone_size: NA
cdr3_length: 15
j_call: TRBJ2-1
cdr3_nt: TGTGCCAGTAGTAAACGACAGGGACTCAACAATGAGCAGTTCTTC
cdr3_aa: CASSKRQGLNNEQFF

d_call: TRBD1
v_call: TRBV5-6
clone_size: NA
cdr3_length: 15
j_call: TRBJ1-1
cdr3_nt: TGTGCCAGCAGCTTGGCCGCGACAGGGGGCACTGAAGCTTTCTTT
cdr3_aa: CASSLAATGGTEAFF

d_call: TRBD1
v_call: TRBV7-9
clone_size: NA
cdr3_length: 14
j_call: TRBJ1-1
cdr3_nt: TGTGCCAGCAGCCCCAGGGGGCTTCGGACTGAAGCTTTCTTT
cdr3_aa: CASSPRGLRTEAFF

d_call: NA
v_call: TRBV7-8
clone_size: NA
cdr3_length: 17
j_call: TRBJ2-7
cdr3_nt: TGTGCCAGCAGCTTTTCCTTACGGAGGGGGCTAGCCTACGAGCAGTACTTC
cdr3_aa: CASSFSLRRGLAYEQYF

d_call: TRBD1
v_call: TRBV29-1
clone_size: once
cdr3_length: 13
j_call: TRBJ2-1
cdr3_nt: TGCAGCGTTGAATGGGGACAGGGAACTGAGCAGTTCTTC
cdr3_aa: CSVEWGQGTEQFF

d_call: NA
v_call: TRBV5-1
clone_size: NA
cdr3_length: 11
j_call: TRBJ2-3
cdr3_nt: TGCGCCAGCAGAAACGCAGATACGCAGTATTTT
cdr3_aa: CASRNADTQYF

d_call: NA
v_call: TRBV11-2
clone_size: NA
cdr3_length: 13
j_call: TRBJ2-3
cdr3_nt: TGTGCCAGCAGCTTACCAGGCACAGATACGCAGTATTTT
cdr3_aa: CASSLPGTDTQYF

d_call: TRBD2
v_call: TRBV4-1
clone_size: once
cdr3_length: 16
j_call: TRBJ2-1
cdr3_nt: TGCGCCAGCAGCCAGGGTAGCGGGAGGGCCGGCAATGAGCAGTTCTTC
cdr3_aa: CASSQGSGRAGNEQFF

d_call: NA
v_call: TRBV10-3
clone_size: NA
cdr3_length: 15
j_call: TRBJ1-1
cdr3_nt: TGTGCCATCAGTGTGGGGGGCAGGCTGAACACTGAAGCTTTCTTT
cdr3_aa: CAISVGGRLNTEAFF

d_call: NA
v_call: TRBV4-3
clone_size: NA
cdr3_length: 16
j_call: TRBJ1-3
cdr3_nt: TGCGCCAGCAGCCAAGTACAGTCACAATCTGGAAACACCATATATTTT
cdr3_aa: CASSQVQSQSGNTIYF